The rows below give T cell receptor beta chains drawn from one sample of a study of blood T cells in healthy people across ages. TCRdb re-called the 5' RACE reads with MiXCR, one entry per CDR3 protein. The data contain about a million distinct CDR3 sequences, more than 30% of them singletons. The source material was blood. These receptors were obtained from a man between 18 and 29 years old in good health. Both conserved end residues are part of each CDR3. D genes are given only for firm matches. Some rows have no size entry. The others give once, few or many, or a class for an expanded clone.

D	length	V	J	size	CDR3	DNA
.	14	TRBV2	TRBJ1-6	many	CASSEPYLGSPLHF	TGTGCCAGCAGTGAACCCTATTTAGGTTCACCCCTCCACTTT
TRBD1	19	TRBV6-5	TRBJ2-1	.	CASSYSGQGDWSSYNEQFF	TGTGCCAGCAGTTACTCGGGCCAGGGGGATTGGAGCTCCTACAATGAGCAGTTCTTC
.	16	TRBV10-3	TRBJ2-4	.	CAISESGRSSKNIQYF	TGTGCCATCAGTGAATCAGGACGATCTTCCAAAAACATTCAGTACTTC
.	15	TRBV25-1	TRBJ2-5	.	CASSRGPGFQETQYF	TGTGCCAGTAGCCGGGGCCCAGGGTTCCAAGAGACCCAGTACTTC
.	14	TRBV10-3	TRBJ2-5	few	CATRGAGDEETQYF	TGTGCCACCAGAGGGGCAGGGGATGAAGAGACCCAGTACTTC
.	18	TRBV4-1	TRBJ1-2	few	CASSQERPWQPQNYGYTF	TGCGCCAGCAGCCAAGAGCGACCTTGGCAGCCCCAGAACTATGGCTACACCTTC
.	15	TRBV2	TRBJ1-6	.	CASSDQGQSNSPLHF	TGTGCCAGCAGTGATCAGGGGCAGAGCAATTCACCCCTCCACTTT
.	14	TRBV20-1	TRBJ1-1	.	CSAVLPADYTEAFF	TGCAGTGCAGTCCTTCCCGCAGATTACACTGAAGCTTTCTTT
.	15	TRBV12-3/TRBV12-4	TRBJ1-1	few	CASSGGGRKNTEAFF	TGTGCCAGCAGTGGAGGGGGAAGGAAGAACACTGAAGCTTTCTTT
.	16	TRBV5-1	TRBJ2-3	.	CASSWVQGFGTDTQYF	TGCGCCAGCAGCTGGGTACAGGGCTTCGGCACAGATACGCAGTATTTT
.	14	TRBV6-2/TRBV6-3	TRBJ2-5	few	CTSTLKRIQETQYF	TGTACCAGCACCCTCAAAAGGATTCAAGAGACCCAGTACTTC
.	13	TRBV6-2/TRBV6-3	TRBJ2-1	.	CASSREGYNEQFF	TGTGCCAGCAGTCGAGAGGGATACAATGAGCAGTTCTTC
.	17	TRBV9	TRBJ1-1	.	CASSGGYRDPMNTEAFF	TGTGCCAGCAGCGGAGGATACAGGGATCCAATGAACACTGAAGCTTTCTTT
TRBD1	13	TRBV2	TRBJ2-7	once	CASQPDRSYEQYF	TGTGCCAGCCAACCGGACAGGTCCTACGAGCAGTACTTC
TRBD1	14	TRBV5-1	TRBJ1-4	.	CASSTRTGDEKLFF	TGCGCCAGCAGCACAAGGACAGGGGACGAAAAACTGTTTTTT
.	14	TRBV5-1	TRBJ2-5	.	CASSLAGLRETQYF	TGCGCCAGCAGCTTGGCCGGACTGAGGGAGACCCAGTACTTC
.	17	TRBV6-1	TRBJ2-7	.	CASSEYGRSASGYEQYF	TGTGCCAGCAGTGAGTATGGGAGGAGTGCTTCTGGCTACGAGCAGTACTTC
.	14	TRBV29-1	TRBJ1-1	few	CSVEWNSGDGEAFF	TGCAGCGTTGAATGGAATTCAGGGGATGGTGAAGCTTTCTTT
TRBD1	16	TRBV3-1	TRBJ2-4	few	CASSPGTGIAKNIQYF	TGTGCCAGCAGCCCCGGGACAGGGATTGCCAAAAACATTCAGTACTTC
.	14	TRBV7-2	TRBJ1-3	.	CASSLWGVGNTIYF	TGTGCCAGCAGCTTATGGGGAGTCGGAAACACCATATATTTT
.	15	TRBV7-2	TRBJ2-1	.	CASSTLDTWYNEQFF	TGTGCCAGCAGCACCCTGGACACTTGGTACAATGAGCAGTTCTTC
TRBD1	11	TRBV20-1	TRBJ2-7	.	CSAKQGAGQYF	TGCAGTGCTAAACAGGGGGCAGGGCAGTACTTC
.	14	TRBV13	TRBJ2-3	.	CASSLRGRADTQYF	TGTGCCAGCAGTTTAAGGGGGAGGGCAGATACGCAGTATTTT
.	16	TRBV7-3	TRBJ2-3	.	CASSLSPTASTDTQYF	TGTGCCAGCAGCTTATCCCCGACAGCTAGCACAGATACGCAGTATTTT
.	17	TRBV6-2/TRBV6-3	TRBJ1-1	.	CASRPGTPDFMNTEAFF	TGTGCCAGCAGACCAGGGACCCCGGACTTTATGAACACTGAAGCTTTCTTT
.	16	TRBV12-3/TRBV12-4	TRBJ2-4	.	CASTKNRALAKNIQYF	TGTGCCAGCACCAAGAACAGGGCTCTAGCCAAAAACATTCAGTACTTC
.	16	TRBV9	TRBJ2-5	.	CASSVGGSLTYNEQYF	TGTGCCAGCAGCGTAGGAGGGAGCTTAACCTACAATGAGCAGTACTTC
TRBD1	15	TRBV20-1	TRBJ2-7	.	CSAAHPRDSNNEQYF	TGCAGTGCCGCTCATCCCCGGGACAGTAACAATGAGCAGTACTTC
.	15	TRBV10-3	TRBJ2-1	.	CAISEPQGSYNEQFF	TGTGCCATCAGTGAACCTCAGGGGTCCTACAATGAGCAGTTCTTC
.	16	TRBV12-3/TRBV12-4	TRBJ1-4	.	CASSLDPGRENEKLFF	TGTGCCAGCAGTCTCGACCCAGGGAGGGAGAATGAAAAACTGTTTTTT
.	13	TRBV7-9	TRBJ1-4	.	CASSLLGDEKLFF	TGTGCCAGCAGCTTATTGGGGGACGAAAAACTGTTTTTT
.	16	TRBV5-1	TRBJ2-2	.	CASSFRSRSNTGELFF	TGCGCCAGCAGCTTTCGTTCCAGGTCGAACACCGGGGAGCTGTTTTTT
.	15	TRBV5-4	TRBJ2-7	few	CASFNGASASYEQYF	TGTGCCAGCTTCAACGGGGCTAGCGCCTCCTACGAGCAGTACTTC
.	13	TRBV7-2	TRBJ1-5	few	CASSTQENQPQHF	TGTGCCAGCAGCACACAGGAAAATCAGCCCCAGCATTTT
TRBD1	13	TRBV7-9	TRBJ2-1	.	CASREQGNNEQFF	TGTGCCAGCAGAGAACAGGGGAACAATGAGCAGTTCTTC
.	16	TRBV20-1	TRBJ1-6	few	CSARDVGRNYNSPLHF	TGCAGTGCTAGAGATGTGGGCAGAAACTATAATTCACCCCTCCACTTT
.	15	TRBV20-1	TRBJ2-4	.	CSASGRTGAKNIQYF	TGCAGTGCTAGTGGTCGAACAGGGGCCAAAAACATTCAGTACTTC